This is a list of T cell receptor beta chains from one sample in a study of T-cell memory formation after mild COVID-19. TCRdb passed the 5' RACE reads through MiXCR, listing each CDR3 protein once. The sample lists 140,000 or so distinct CDR3 sequences; 13% to 15% were seen once. The sequencing sample was made of PBMCs or a T cell subset sorted from them (not recorded which). Receptors were obtained from an adult woman who had mild COVID-19 (a few samples of this study predate the infection). Cell type and time point are not known. CDR3s include the opening cysteine and the closing phenylalanine or tryptophan. The D gene is left open where the match is weak. Some rows have no size entry. The others give once, few or many, or a class for an expanded clone.

j_gene,d_gene,abundance,v_gene,CDR3aa,CDR3nt
TRBJ1-1,.,few,TRBV9,CASSVAWAGINTEAFF,TGTGCCAGCAGCGTAGCGTGGGCAGGCATCAACACTGAAGCTTTCTTT
TRBJ1-1,.,many,TRBV12-3/TRBV12-4,CASSPVGGGGTEAFF,TGTGCCAGCAGTCCCGTCGGGGGAGGGGGCACTGAAGCTTTCTTT
TRBJ2-1,TRBD2,few,TRBV27,CASSLLLGDYSYNEQFF,TGTGCCAGCAGTTTATTATTAGGGGACTACTCCTACAATGAGCAGTTCTTC
TRBJ2-1,TRBD2,few,TRBV9,CASSSPGLAGVAVYNEQFF,TGTGCCAGCAGCTCCCCCGGACTAGCGGGAGTCGCTGTATACAATGAGCAGTTCTTC
TRBJ2-7,.,few,TRBV29-1,CSVEGSGSSYEQYF,TGCAGCGTTGAAGGGTCCGGGAGCTCCTACGAGCAGTACTTC
TRBJ2-7,TRBD1,.,TRBV5-6,CASSPQGSSYEQYF,TGTGCCAGCAGCCCACAGGGGTCCTCCTACGAGCAGTACTTC
TRBJ2-1,.,few,TRBV7-8,CASSLKLSSYNEQFF,TGTGCCAGCAGCTTAAAACTAAGCTCCTACAATGAGCAGTTCTTC
TRBJ2-1,.,few,TRBV30,CAWSPTPFNEQFF,TGTGCCTGGAGCCCGACGCCCTTCAATGAGCAGTTCTTC
TRBJ1-5,.,.,TRBV28,CASSFLGVRSQPQHF,TGTGCCAGCAGTTTCTTGGGGGTGAGGAGTCAGCCCCAGCATTTT
TRBJ2-7,.,few,TRBV7-9,CASSSTGQSYEQYF,TGTGCCAGCAGCTCGACAGGACAATCCTACGAGCAGTACTTC
TRBJ2-5,.,.,TRBV12-3/TRBV12-4,CASSPRAGQETQYF,TGTGCCAGCAGTCCCCGGGCGGGGCAAGAGACCCAGTACTTC
TRBJ2-5,.,few,TRBV5-1,CASSLDAAQETQYF,TGCGCCAGCAGCTTGGACGCGGCCCAAGAGACCCAGTACTTC
TRBJ2-1,TRBD2,.,TRBV27,CASGLIAGGEQFF,TGTGCCAGCGGACTAATAGCGGGAGGGGAGCAGTTCTTC
TRBJ1-1,.,.,TRBV24-1,CATSRGHNTEAFF,TGTGCCACCAGTCGGGGACACAACACTGAAGCTTTCTTT
TRBJ2-7,.,few,TRBV10-3,CAISSPLDGQSYF,TGTGCCATCAGTTCCCCCCTGGACGGACAGTCGTACTTC
TRBJ1-2,.,many,TRBV29-1,CSVLGGEVDGYTF,TGCAGCGTTCTCGGGGGGGAAGTGGATGGCTACACCTTC
TRBJ2-3,.,.,TRBV6-2/TRBV6-3,CASSNADTQYF,TGTGCCAGCAGTAACGCAGATACGCAGTATTTT
TRBJ1-2,.,.,TRBV6-1,CASSEWSANYGYTF,TGTGCCAGCAGTGAATGGTCGGCTAACTATGGCTACACCTTC
TRBJ2-5,.,few,TRBV2,CASSEIFTSSKETQYF,TGTGCCAGCAGTGAAATATTTACTAGCAGTAAAGAGACCCAGTACTTC
TRBJ2-2,.,.,TRBV12-5,CASGFNTGELFF,TGTGCTAGTGGTTTTAACACCGGGGAGCTGTTTTTT
TRBJ1-1,.,.,TRBV4-1,CASSQDYGAEAFF,TGCGCCAGCAGCCAAGATTACGGCGCTGAAGCTTTCTTT
TRBJ2-5,TRBD1,few,TRBV9,CASSVSGRGPETQYF,TGTGCCAGCAGCGTAAGTGGCAGGGGGCCAGAGACCCAGTACTTC
TRBJ2-3,.,.,TRBV4-1,CASSQTRRSTDTQYF,TGCGCCAGCAGCCAAACGAGACGGAGCACAGATACGCAGTATTTT
TRBJ2-1,.,.,TRBV6-5,CASSYNSPGTPYNEQFF,TGTGCCAGCAGTTACAACTCTCCAGGGACGCCCTACAATGAGCAGTTCTTC
TRBJ2-1,.,few,TRBV4-3,CASSQENVNEQFF,TGCGCCAGCAGCCAAGAAAACGTCAATGAGCAGTTCTTC
TRBJ1-1,TRBD1,few,TRBV5-1,CASRPGQGTNTEAFF,TGCGCCAGCAGGCCGGGACAGGGGACGAACACTGAAGCTTTCTTT
TRBJ2-2,TRBD1,.,TRBV6-6,CASSLTGQGAGELFF,TGTGCCAGCAGTCTCACAGGACAGGGGGCGGGGGAGCTGTTTTTT
TRBJ2-7,.,medium-sized,TRBV7-9,CASAGTSYEQYF,TGTGCCAGCGCCGGTACTTCCTACGAGCAGTACTTC
TRBJ2-7,TRBD1,few,TRBV29-1,CSVERWTGTETSEQYF,TGCAGCGTTGAAAGATGGACCGGGACAGAGACCTCGGAGCAGTACTTC
TRBJ2-7,TRBD1,.,TRBV6-1,CASSTDRGRSYEQYF,TGTGCCAGCAGTACTGACAGGGGGAGGTCCTACGAGCAGTACTTC
TRBJ2-3,TRBD1,.,TRBV10-3,CAISEPRTGVNTDTQYF,TGTGCCATCAGTGAGCCAAGGACAGGGGTGAACACAGATACGCAGTATTTT
TRBJ2-2,.,.,TRBV6-4,CASSEGQGGTGELFF,TGTGCCAGCAGTGAAGGGCAGGGTGGCACCGGGGAGCTGTTTTTT
TRBJ2-1,TRBD2,.,TRBV4-1,CASSQVVAGYNEQFF,TGCGCCAGCAGCCAAGTCGTAGCGGGGTACAATGAGCAGTTCTTC
TRBJ1-1,.,.,TRBV12-3/TRBV12-4,CASSKEDTEAFF,TGTGCCAGCAGCAAGGAGGACACTGAAGCTTTCTTT
TRBJ2-1,.,.,TRBV7-6,CASSLRDNEQFF,TGTGCCAGCAGCTTAAGAGACAATGAGCAGTTCTTC
TRBJ2-1,TRBD2,.,TRBV7-6,CASSLLGTSDLNEQFF,TGTGCCAGCAGCTTGCTTGGGACTAGCGACCTCAATGAGCAGTTCTTC
TRBJ2-3,TRBD2,many,TRBV5-4,CASRTSGSTDTQYF,TGTGCCAGCAGGACTAGCGGGAGTACAGATACGCAGTATTTT
TRBJ2-7,TRBD2,many,TRBV27,CASSLGLAGGSGNEQYF,TGTGCCAGCAGTCTCGGACTAGCGGGAGGGAGTGGGAACGAGCAGTACTTC
TRBJ1-5,TRBD1,.,TRBV4-1,CASSRGTGGSQPQHF,TGCGCCAGCAGCCGGGGGACAGGGGGAAGTCAGCCCCAGCATTTT
TRBJ2-5,.,few,TRBV5-4,CASSIRGTQYF,TGTGCCAGCAGCATCCGGGGGACCCAGTACTTC
TRBJ2-7,TRBD1,many,TRBV6-6,CASSYSWDSIAYEQYF,TGTGCCAGCAGTTACTCGTGGGACAGCATAGCCTACGAGCAGTACTTC
TRBJ1-2,TRBD1,.,TRBV12-3/TRBV12-4,CASSYGAGGYGYTF,TGTGCCAGCAGTTATGGGGCAGGGGGCTATGGCTACACCTTC
TRBJ2-7,.,few,TRBV7-9,CASSLGGSRTYEQYF,TGTGCCAGCAGCTTAGGCGGTAGCCGAACCTACGAGCAGTACTTC
TRBJ1-2,TRBD1,.,TRBV12-5,CASGLFGTGDGYTF,TGTGCTAGTGGTTTGTTCGGGACAGGGGACGGCTACACCTTC
TRBJ2-1,TRBD2,few,TRBV7-6,CASSPMTSGPYNEQFF,TGTGCCAGCAGCCCGATGACTAGCGGGCCCTACAATGAGCAGTTCTTC
TRBJ2-7,.,.,TRBV5-1,CASSLDGRESYEQYF,TGCGCCAGCAGCTTGGACGGCAGGGAGTCCTACGAGCAGTACTTC
TRBJ2-7,TRBD2,.,TRBV7-2,CASSTEGLAGGWAYEQYF,TGTGCCAGCAGCACAGAGGGACTAGCGGGAGGGTGGGCCTACGAGCAGTACTTC
TRBJ1-1,.,few,TRBV11-2,CASSLVGIGGTFF,TGTGCCAGCAGCTTAGTAGGCATAGGCGGTACTTTCTTT
TRBJ2-7,.,few,TRBV24-1,CATSDSGSAYEQYF,TGTGCCACCAGTGATTCGGGGTCCGCCTACGAGCAGTACTTC
TRBJ2-7,.,.,TRBV11-2,CASSPYWQGSSYEQYF,TGTGCCAGCAGTCCCTATTGGCAGGGCAGCTCCTACGAGCAGTACTTC
TRBJ2-7,.,.,TRBV19,CASSRSESSYEQYF,TGTGCCAGCTCCCGCTCCGAGAGCTCCTACGAGCAGTACTTC
TRBJ2-5,.,many,TRBV5-1,CASSWGLFGTQETQYF,TGCGCCAGCAGCTGGGGCCTTTTCGGGACCCAAGAGACCCAGTACTTC
TRBJ2-3,.,.,TRBV9,CASSFLLDTQYF,TGTGCCAGCAGCTTCCTCTTAGATACGCAGTATTTT
TRBJ2-2,.,.,TRBV6-5,CASSSGRYTGELFF,TGTGCCAGCAGTTCCGGGAGATACACCGGGGAGCTGTTTTTT
TRBJ1-6,.,.,TRBV4-1,CASSPGGGYSPLHF,TGCGCCAGCAGCCCCGGTGGTGGATATTCACCCCTCCACTTT
TRBJ1-6,.,few,TRBV10-3,CAISESGPRGPLHF,TGTGCCATCAGTGAGTCCGGACCGAGGGGTCCCCTCCACTTT
TRBJ2-3,TRBD2,few,TRBV7-9,CASSLGLAPDTQYF,TGTGCCAGCAGCCTAGGACTAGCACCAGATACGCAGTATTTT
TRBJ2-4,TRBD2,.,TRBV7-2,CASNPTSGRPLAKNIQYF,TGTGCCAGCAACCCGACTAGCGGGAGGCCTCTAGCCAAAAACATTCAGTACTTC
TRBJ2-5,TRBD1,.,TRBV4-3,CASSPGQGAAETQYF,TGCGCCAGCAGCCCAGGACAGGGGGCGGCGGAGACCCAGTACTTC